One and the same sample provided the 20 T cell receptor beta chains below, sequenced in a study of blood T cell repertoires in COVID-19 (TCRdb year 2020). Library creation used the immunoSEQ multiplex PCR assay. This immuneACCESS table, as held by TCRdb, lists in-frame sequences with V and J called but not all clones. Of the missing ones, under half trace to an unresolved V gene in checked studies; the others have no known cause. In all, the sample holds around 220,000 clones, and 86% of those were seen once. The ten largest clones add up to roughly 2% of the sample. Material for sequencing was peripheral blood. All receptors come from a woman in her 50s with acute or convalescent COVID-19.

The chain combines TRBV29-1 with TRBJ1-1, with 9 bases lining up with TRBD1. Germline values: CDR1 SQVTM, CDR2 ANQGSEA. This CDR3 spans 14 amino acids. The V segment lost 3 bases and the J segment 0 bases; nucleotides outside the gene matches: 2. The CDR3: CSVDNRGLNTEAFF. The CDR3 DNA sequence: TGCAGCGTTGATAACAGGGGGCTGAACACTGAAGCTTTCTTT. The full variable domain, with the rest looked up from reference TRBV29-1 and TRBJ1-1, is SAVISQKPSRDICQRGTSLTIQCQVDSQVTMMFWYRQQPGQSLTLIATANQGSEATYESGFVIDKFPISRPNLTFSTLTVSNMSPEDSSIYLCSVDNRGLNTEAFFGQGTRLTVV.

In nucleotides, the CDR3 is TGCAGCGCGAACAGGGGGCCCTACTATGGCTACACCTTC. Protein: CSANRGPYYGYTF. The rearrangement joins TRBV29-1 to TRBJ1-2; TRBD1 matches 9 bases. CDR3 length equals 13 residues. CDR1 and CDR2 from the germline V gene are SQVTM and ANQGSEA. With V trimmed by 7 bases and J by 3 bases, 6 bases remained unmatched.

The V gene is TRBV24-1, the J gene TRBJ2-3, with a possible D match to TRBD1 (6 bases). The CDR3 totals 15 residues. CDR1 is KGHDR, CDR2 SFDVKD, per germline. The V end lost 4 bases, the J end lost 8 bases, and 18 bases lay between the germline ends. The CDR3 sequence: CATSDPRGSIGTQYF. The CDR3 coding sequence is TGTGCCACCAGTGACCCCAGGGGATCTATCGGTACGCAGTATTTT.

This clone was seen many times. The rearrangement uses TRBV10-3 and TRBJ2-2; D remains ambiguous. Between the trimmed V and J ends, which lost 4 bases and 0 bases, there was a span of 3 bases. The CDR3 sequence is 13 residues long. Germline V gene data show CDR1 as ENHRY and CDR2 as SYGVKD. The CDR3 nucleotides are TGTGCCATCAGTGTCGCGAACACCGGGGAGCTGTTTTTT. It encodes CAISVANTGELFF.

The V and J genes are TRBV7-9 and TRBJ1-3, with D tentatively TRBD1 (6 bases). Germline V gene sequence: CDR1 SEHNR, CDR2 FQNEAQ (reference sequence). Trimming took off 1 base at V and 2 bases at J, with 12 bases between the two ends. This CDR3 spans 16 amino acids. The CDR3 protein is CASSLGPRGTGNTIYF. The CDR3 coding sequence is TGTGCCAGCAGCTTAGGCCCCAGGGGCACTGGAAACACCATATATTTT. The full variable domain, with the rest looked up from reference TRBV7-9 and TRBJ1-3, is DTGVSQNPRHKITKRGQNVTFRCDPISEHNRLYWYRQTLGQGPEFLTYFQNEAQLEKSRLLSDRFSAERPKGSFSTLEIQRTEQGDSAMYLCASSLGPRGTGNTIYFGEGSWLTVV.

The chain recombines TRBV7-2 with TRBJ2-7, with D perhaps matching TRBD2 (5 bases). Between the trimmed V and J ends, which lost 7 bases and 1 base, there was a span of 11 bases. From germline, CDR1 is SGHTA and CDR2 FQGNSA. The CDR3 loop spans 13 amino acids. The DNA for the CDR3 is TGTGCCAGCACCAACGGCGGGTCCTACGAGCAGTACTTC. Amino acids: CASTNGGSYEQYF. The complete variable domain, with remaining parts taken from reference TRBV7-2 and TRBJ2-7, reads GAGVSQSPSNKVTEKGKDVELRCDPISGHTALYWYRQSLGQGLEFLIYFQGNSAPDKSGLPSDRFSAERTGGSVSTLTIQRTQQEDSAVYLCASTNGGSYEQYFGPGTRLTVT.

The chain combines TRBV3-1 (or the pseudogene TRBV3-2) with TRBJ2-1, with TRBD2 identical over 10 bases. This CDR3 is built from 15 residues. CDR1 is LGHDT, CDR2 YNNKEL, per germline (reference sequence). Trimming at V came to 4 bases and at J to 7 bases, leaving 7 bases not matched to a gene. CDR3 region: CASSPYTAGGNEQFF. The DNA of the CDR3 is TGTGCCAGCAGCCCCTATACAGCGGGGGGGAATGAGCAGTTCTTC.

The sample holds one count of this clone. The V and J genes are TRBV5-1 and TRBJ2-1; 8 bases agree with TRBD1. Germline loops: CDR1 SGHRS, CDR2 YFSETQ. V was clipped by 0 bases and J by 4 bases; unmatched bases: 0. The CDR3 runs 14 residues. CDR3 DNA: TGCGCCAGCAGCTTGGGACAGGGGTACAATGAGCAGTTCTTC. Its protein is CASSLGQGYNEQFF.

This sequence joins TRBV24-1 and TRBJ1-2; 7 nucleotides line up with TRBD1. This CDR3 has 16 residues. Trimming removed 3 bases from V and 6 bases from J; junction bases left unmatched: 12. Germline V gene data show CDR1 as KGHDR and CDR2 as SFDVKD. Here the CDR3 reads CATSDHGRGGANGYTF. DNA of the CDR3: TGTGCCACCAGTGATCACGGTCGAGGGGGCGCGAATGGCTACACCTTC.

The chain uses TRBV4-1 and TRBJ2-2; 14 nucleotides line up with TRBD2. This CDR3 is built from 18 residues. The V and J ends lost 3 bases and 0 bases, in that order; junction bases with no gene match: 3. In germline, CDR1 is MGHRA, CDR2 YSYEKL. The CDR3 nucleotides are TGCGCCAGCAGCCAGGGGACTAGCGGGGGCCCGAACACCGGGGAGCTGTTTTTT. It translates to CASSQGTSGGPNTGELFF.

There are a few counts of this clone. The CDR3 reads CASSYSPIYYEQYF. The CDR3 DNA sequence: TGTGCCAGCAGTTACTCGCCGATCTACTACGAGCAGTACTTC. The rearrangement uses TRBV6-5 and TRBJ2-7; D uncertain. The V end was cut by 0 bases, the J end by 3 bases, with 9 bases between. The germline V gene encodes CDR1 MNHEY and CDR2 SVGAGI. The CDR3 has 14 amino acids.

The J gene is TRBJ2-1, the V gene TRBV4-3; 7 bases fit TRBD1. The J segment lost 5 bases and the V segment lost 5 bases, leaving 6 bases of the junction unmatched. This CDR3 contains 14 residues. In germline, CDR1 is LGHNA, CDR2 YSLEER. The CDR3, as DNA: TGCGCCAGCAGCGCGGACAGGCATGACAATGAGCAGTTCTTC. Its translation is CASSADRHDNEQFF.

A remark on this clone: Distinct nucleotide sequences in the sample also encode this CDR3. The chain links TRBV7-9 to TRBJ2-5; 8 bases align to TRBD2. The CDR3 is made up of 15 amino acids. V shed 3 bases, J shed 5 bases, and the junction held 8 bases outside the gene matches. Per the germline V gene, CDR1 is SEHNR and CDR2 is FQNEAQ (reference sequence). The CDR3 protein is CASSFSGGARETQYF. CDR3 sequence (DNA): TGTGCCAGCAGCTTTTCCGGGGGGGCCCGGGAGACCCAGTACTTC.

The chain carries TRBV21-1 and TRBJ1-1; the D call TRBD1 from the table was never checked on the DNA. TRBV21-1 constitutes a pseudogene. CDR3 length: 16 residues. CDR3 residues: CASSTRQIQGHVEAFF. CDR3 in DNA: TGTGCCAGCAGCACCCGACAGATTCAGGGGCATGTTGAAGCTTTCTTT.

As regards this clone: Other nucleotide sequences in the sample specify the same CDR3. V usage is TRBV5-1 and J usage is TRBJ2-3, with TRBD1 matching over 7 bases. This CDR3 is built from 15 residues. V shed 0 bases and J 3 bases; nucleotides not matched to a gene: 4. Germline V gene data show CDR1 as SGHRS and CDR2 as YFSETQ. DNA for the CDR3: TGCGCCAGCAGCTTGGGGGGACAGTTTACAGATACGCAGTATTTT. Residues: CASSLGGQFTDTQYF.

This chain's CDR3 is CAGQTGVDTEAFF. The CDR3 coding sequence is TGTGCCGGACAGACAGGGGTTGACACTGAAGCTTTCTTT. The V gene is TRBV18, the J gene TRBJ1-1, with TRBD1 matching over 8 bases. Trimming cost V 11 bases and J 3 bases; bases outside gene matches: 8. CDR1 and CDR2 from the germline V gene are KGHSH and LQKENI. The CDR3 covers 13 residues.

The chain is built from TRBV6-2 or TRBV6-3 and TRBJ1-5; 12 nucleotides match TRBD1. From germline, CDR1 is MNHEY and CDR2 SVGEGT. The CDR3 is made up of 19 amino acids. With V trimmed by 5 bases and J by 0 bases, 11 bases remained unmatched. CDR3 in amino acids: CASSHPRDRGPHSNQPQHF. The DNA of the CDR3 is TGTGCCAGCAGTCATCCCCGGGACAGGGGGCCCCATAGCAATCAGCCCCAGCATTTT.

This clone was detected once. The chain employs TRBV9 and TRBJ2-7; 7 bases are a match to TRBD1. The ends lost 0 bases at V and 2 bases at J; junction bases unmatched: 5. The CDR3 has 15 amino acids. From germline, CDR1 is SGDLS and CDR2 YYNGEE. The CDR3 nucleotides read TGTGCCAGCAGCGTAGCTACAGGGGCCCCCTACGAGCAGTACTTC. This translates into CASSVATGAPYEQYF.

The rearrangement uses TRBV4-1 and TRBJ1-3; possibly TRBD1 for D (6 bases). Germline CDR1 is MGHRA and CDR2 is YSYEKL. This CDR3 contains 16 residues. Deletions cut 4 bases from V and 4 bases from J, with 17 bases between. CDR3 sequence: CASSRNYGGGGNTIYF. DNA of the CDR3: TGCGCCAGCAGCCGCAACTACGGGGGGGGCGGAAACACCATATATTTT.

The chain employs TRBV7-2 and TRBJ2-5; D gene unclear. Germline loops: CDR1 SGHTA, CDR2 FQGNSA. The V end was cut by 6 bases, the J end by 3 bases, with 5 bases between. The CDR3 loop spans 11 amino acids. The CDR3 nucleotides are TGTGCCAGCAGTACTAAAGAGACCCAGTACTTC. Protein sequence: CASSTKETQYF.